This T cell receptor beta chain was captured in a study of blood T cell repertoires in COVID-19. Using immunoSEQ multiplex PCR, the repertoire was profiled, and TCRdb retains in-frame clones only, with some absent. The repertoire consists of about 220,000 clones, with roughly 88% occurring once and the leading ten covering 9.7%. The origin of this receptor is a man aged 50 to 60 with active or convalescent COVID-19. Sample: peripheral blood.

CDR3 DNA sequence: TGTGCCAGCAGTTTCCTCGCAGGGACAGGGGGTGGGCAAGAGACCCAGTACTTC. Translation gives CASSFLAGTGGGQETQYF. This rearrangement joins TRBV28 to TRBJ2-5; 11 bases fit TRBD1. The V segment lost 3 bases and the J segment 2 bases; nucleotides outside the gene matches: 11. Germline values: CDR1 MDHEN, CDR2 SYDVKM. The CDR3 has 18 residues.